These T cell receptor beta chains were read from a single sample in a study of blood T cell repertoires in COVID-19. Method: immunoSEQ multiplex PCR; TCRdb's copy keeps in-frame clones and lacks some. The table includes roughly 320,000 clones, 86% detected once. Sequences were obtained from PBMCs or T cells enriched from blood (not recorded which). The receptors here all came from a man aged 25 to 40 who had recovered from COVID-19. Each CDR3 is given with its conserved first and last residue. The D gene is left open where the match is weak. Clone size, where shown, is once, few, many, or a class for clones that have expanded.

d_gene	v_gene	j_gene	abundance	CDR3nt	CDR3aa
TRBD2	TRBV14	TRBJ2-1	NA	TGTGCCAGCACCCCCGGGACTAGCGGGAGCGTGGGTGAGCAGTTCTTC	CASTPGTSGSVGEQFF
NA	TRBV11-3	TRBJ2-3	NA	TGTGCCAGCAGCATAACTGATACGCAGTATTTT	CASSITDTQYF
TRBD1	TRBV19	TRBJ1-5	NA	TGTGCCAGTTGGACAGGGGGATTGGGCAATCAGCCCCAGCATTTT	CASWTGGLGNQPQHF
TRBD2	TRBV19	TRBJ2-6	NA	TGTGCCAGTAGTATTGGGAGGGCTGGGGCCAACGTCCTGACTTTC	CASSIGRAGANVLTF
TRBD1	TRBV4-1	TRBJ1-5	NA	TGCGCCAGCAGCCAAGATCTGGGGACAGGGTCTCAGCCCCAGCATTTT	CASSQDLGTGSQPQHF
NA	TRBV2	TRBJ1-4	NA	TGTGCCAGCAGGGGCAGGGTAACGTCAGTGAACGAAAAACTGTTTTTT	CASRGRVTSVNEKLFF
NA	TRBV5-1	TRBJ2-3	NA	TGCGCCAGCAGCTCGAACGACGGAGCAAACCGGCCAGATACGCAGTATTTT	CASSSNDGANRPDTQYF
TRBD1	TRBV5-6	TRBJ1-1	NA	TGTGCCAGCAGCTATAGGGACAGGGTAGAAAATCGAGCTTTCTTT	CASSYRDRVENRAFF
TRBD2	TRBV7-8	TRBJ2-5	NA	TGTGCCAGCAGCGGTCGGACTAGCGGCTCGGGGACCCAGTACTTC	CASSGRTSGSGTQYF
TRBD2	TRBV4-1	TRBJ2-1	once	TGCGCCAGCAGCCAAGGGGATAGCGGGATAAAAAACGATGAGCAGTTCTTC	CASSQGDSGIKNDEQFF
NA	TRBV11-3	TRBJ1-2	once	TGTGCCAGCAGCCCGGGGGAGATGTGGCCGGGCTATGGCTACACCTTC	CASSPGEMWPGYGYTF
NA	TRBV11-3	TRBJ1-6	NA	TGTGCCAGCAGCCGTGGAGGGACGGGGCCCCTCCACTTT	CASSRGGTGPLHF
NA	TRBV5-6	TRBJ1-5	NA	TGTGCCAGCAGCTTGGAGGGACACCGGAATCAGCCCCAGCATTTT	CASSLEGHRNQPQHF
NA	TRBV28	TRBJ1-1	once	TGTGCCAGCAGTTTGTCTTCTGTAGCTTTCTTT	CASSLSSVAFF
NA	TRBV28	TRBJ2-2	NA	TGTGCCAGCAGTCTGAACACCGGGGAGCTGTTTTTT	CASSLNTGELFF
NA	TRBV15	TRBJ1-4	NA	TGTGCCACCAGCAGACATGGTCAGGGTGATGAATCAACTAATGAAAAACTGTTTTTT	CATSRHGQGDESTNEKLFF
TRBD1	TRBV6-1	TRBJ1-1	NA	TGTGCCAGCAGTGACAGGGGGGTTTCAGGAGCTTTCTTT	CASSDRGVSGAFF
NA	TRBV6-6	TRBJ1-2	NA	TGTGCCAGCAGTTACCGGCCAGAGGGGGTGGGCTACACCTTC	CASSYRPEGVGYTF
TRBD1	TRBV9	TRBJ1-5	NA	TGTGCCAGCAGCGTAGATGGGGGACAGGGCCAGCCCCAGCATTTT	CASSVDGGQGQPQHF
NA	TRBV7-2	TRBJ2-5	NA	TGTGCCAGCAGTTCCGGAGTCGGGGAGACCCAGTACTTC	CASSSGVGETQYF